One and the same sample provided the 10 T cell receptor beta chains below, sequenced in a study of regulatory T cells in long-lasting Graves disease. Construction of the TCR beta libraries employed iRepertoire HTBI primers in conjunction with Arm-PCR of CDR3 regions. TCRdb used MiXCR to reprocess the multiplex PCR reads, holding one entry per CDR3 protein. This repertoire shows 420,000 or so distinct CDR3 sequences, roughly a quarter found once; its top ten account for about a quarter. Specified time point: persistent/refractory GD, antithyroid drugs over 5 years with positive TRAb. PBMC-derived RNA was used for the TCR library. This specimen was peripheral blood mononuclear cells (PBMCs), taken when the disease was refractory, from a patient treated with antithyroid drugs. Every receptor here comes from a female donor with Graves disease.

Concerning this clonotype itself: Its ends do not fully match the called genes, so a read error is possible. J is TRBJ1-1 and V is TRBV29-1; TRBD1 agrees at 9 bases. Germline V CDR1 and CDR2: SQVTM, ANQGSEA. The CDR3 covers 13 residues. The CDR3 DNA reads as TGCAGCGCAGGACAGGGGACGAACACTGGAGCTTTCTTT. Translating it yields CSAGQGTNTGAFF. The variable domain in full, completed from reference TRBV29-1 and TRBJ1-1, reads SAVISQKPSRDICQRGTSLTIQCQVDSQVTMMFWYRQQPGQSLTLIATANQGSEATYESGFVIDKFPISRPNLTFSTLTVSNMSPEDSSIYLCSAGQGTNTGAFFGQGTRLTVV.

Only a few counts were recorded for this clonotype. A clone one base away is much larger, so this may be a read error. The CDR3 does not close with the conserved phenylalanine or tryptophan, likely indicating a read error. The chain recombines TRBV12-3 or TRBV12-4 with TRBJ1-1; D gene uncertain. V lost 5 bases and J lost 6, with 10 bases in between. The CDR3 is 12 amino acids. The CDR3 bases are TGTGCCAGCAGTCCCGATATCCCTGAAGCTTTCCTT. This translates into CASSPDIPEAFL.

This chain connects TRBV5-1 to TRBJ1-1; 9 bases agree with TRBD1. Trimming cost V 4 bases and J 4 bases; bases outside gene matches: 8. CDR3 length equals 15 residues. The V gene's germline CDR1 is SGHRS and CDR2 YFSETQ. CDR3 sequence: CASSPGQGKVTEAFF. The CDR3 DNA reads TGCGCCAGCAGCCCTGGACAGGGGAAAGTCACTGAAGCTTTCTTT.

This clonotype was found a few times. The chain employs TRBV3-1 and TRBJ2-7; D perhaps matches TRBD1 (6 bases). With 3 bases removed from V and 3 bases from J, the gap between germline ends came to 12 bases. Germline values: CDR1 LGHDT, CDR2 YNNKEL (reference sequence). The CDR3 has 14 residues. The CDR3 is CASSHRDKHYEQYF. The CDR3 DNA is TGTGCCAGCAGCCACCGGGACAAACACTACGAGCAGTACTTC.

The chain links TRBV7-2 to TRBJ2-3; no reliable D call. CDR3 length equals 13 residues. V was shortened by 0 bases and J by 4 bases, with 5 bases between the two germline ends. Germline V gives CDR1 SGHTA, CDR2 FQGNSA. CDR3 DNA sequence: TGTGCCAGCAGCTTAGCTTATCCAGATACGCAGTATTTT. Residues: CASSLAYPDTQYF. Supplemented by reference TRBV7-2 and TRBJ2-3, the full variable domain reads GAGVSQSPSNKVTEKGKDVELRCDPISGHTALYWYRQSLGQGLEFLIYFQGNSAPDKSGLPSDRFSAERTGGSVSTLTIQRTQQEDSAVYLCASSLAYPDTQYFGPGTRLTVL.

In its sample, this clonotype was seen many times. V is TRBV24-1 and J is TRBJ2-2; D is tentatively TRBD1 or TRBD2 (5 bases each). The CDR3 runs 15 residues. Trimming took 7 bases from V and 3 from J, leaving 14 bases between them. Germline V gene lookup returns CDR1 KGHDR and CDR2 SFDVKD. The CDR3 loop reads CATRSGATDTGELFF. CDR3 bases: TGTGCCACCAGATCCGGGGCCACTGACACCGGGGAGCTGTTTTTT.

This clonotype was detected ten times or more. The chain couples TRBV28 to TRBJ1-2; a possible D gene is TRBD1 (5 bases). Trimming left V 6 bases short and J 5 bases short, with 13 bases between. This CDR3 is built from 13 residues. Per germline, CDR1 MDHEN and CDR2 SYDVKM. DNA for the CDR3: TGTGCCAGCAGACGGGGCGTAGGTTATGGCTACACCTTC. It encodes CASRRGVGYGYTF.

The V and J genes are TRBV19 and TRBJ1-1, with D hard to call. Between the trimmed V and J ends, which lost 1 base and 1 base, there was a span of 19 bases. The CDR3 runs 18 residues. The V gene's germline CDR1 is LNHDA and CDR2 SQIVND (reference sequence). This CDR3 is CASSIGLDSSSPNTEAFF. The CDR3 coding sequence is TGTGCCAGTAGTATAGGGCTCGATTCGTCCAGCCCGAACACTGAAGCTTTCTTT.

This CDR3 is CASSAETTVYQPQHF. CDR3 DNA: TGCGCCAGCAGCGCCGAAACGACAGTCTATCAGCCCCAGCATTTT. The chain combines TRBV4-1 with TRBJ1-5, with a tentative D call TRBD1 (5 bases). The CDR3 loop spans 15 amino acids. Germline CDR1 reads MGHRA; CDR2 reads YSYEKL. The ends were cut back, 5 bases at V and 5 bases at J, with 16 bases in the middle.

Ten or more counts support this clonotype. V and J are TRBV2 and TRBJ1-1; D gene unclear. With 1 base removed from V and 14 bases from J, the gap between germline ends came to 8 bases. The CDR3 consists of 10 residues. In germline, CDR1 is SNHLY, CDR2 FYNNEI. The CDR3, as DNA: TGTGCCAGCAGTGAAGTAATAGACTTCTTT. This gives the protein CASSEVIDFF.